This T cell receptor beta chain comes out of a study of blood T cell repertoires in COVID-19. Study overall: Samples taken during acute and convalescent COVID-19 were collected in the United States, Italy and Spain. T cells, B-cell-depleted T cells, or PBMCs provided the cDNA or gDNA that served as material.

Germline CDR1 MDHEN, CDR2 SYDVKM. The CDR3 is made up of 18 amino acids. The germline V and J ends were trimmed by 7 bases and 7 bases, with 29 bases remaining between them. As processed by the authors: The authors estimated nucleated cell counts from reference gene primer amplification. The table came from immunoSEQ multiplex PCR; TCRdb's copy has only in-frame clones and leaves some out. V, J and clone size are those of that table, while D and trimming were read from the DNA. The repertoire has some 120,000 clones, approximately 74% of them found once; the top ten carry around 6%. This chain joins TRBV28 and TRBJ1-5; weak D call: TRBD1 (5 bases). Sequenced material: peripheral blood. The sequence was obtained from a man aged 55 to 70 with acute or convalescent COVID-19. For the CDR3, the DNA is TGTGCCAGCACTCTGACTGCCGGGACTCCGGCAGGTGGACAGCCCCAGCATTTT. Protein sequence: CASTLTAGTPAGGQPQHF.